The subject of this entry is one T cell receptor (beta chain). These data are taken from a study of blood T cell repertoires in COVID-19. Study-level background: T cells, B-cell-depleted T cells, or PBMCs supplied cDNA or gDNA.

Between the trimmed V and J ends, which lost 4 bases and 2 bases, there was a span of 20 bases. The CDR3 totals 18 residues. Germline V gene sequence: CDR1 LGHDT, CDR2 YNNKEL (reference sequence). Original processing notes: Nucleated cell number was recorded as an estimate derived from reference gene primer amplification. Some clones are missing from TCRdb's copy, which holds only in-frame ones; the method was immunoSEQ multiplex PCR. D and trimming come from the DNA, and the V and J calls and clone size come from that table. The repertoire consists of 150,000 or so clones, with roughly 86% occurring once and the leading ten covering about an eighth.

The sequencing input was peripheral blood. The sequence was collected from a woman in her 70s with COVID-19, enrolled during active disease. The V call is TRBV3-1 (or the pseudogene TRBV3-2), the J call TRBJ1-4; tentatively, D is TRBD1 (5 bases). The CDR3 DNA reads TGTGCCAGCAGCCCATGGGGGAGGAACTGGGGCACTAATGAAAAACTGTTTTTT. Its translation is CASSPWGRNWGTNEKLFF.